The next 28 T cell receptor beta chains were all read from a single sample in a study of blood T cell repertoires in COVID-19. The table came from immunoSEQ multiplex PCR; TCRdb's copy has only in-frame clones and leaves some out. The sample carries approximately 300,000 clones, approximately 90% recorded once. Sequences were obtained from peripheral blood. These receptors were obtained from a man aged 30-40 years with acute or convalescent COVID-19.

V and J are TRBV5-4 and TRBJ2-7, with 13 bases matching TRBD2. V was pared by 3 bases and J by 4 bases, with 4 bases of the junction left unmatched. Germline loops: CDR1 SGHNT, CDR2 YYREEE (reference sequence). The CDR3 runs 15 residues. CDR3 bases: TGTGCCAGCAGCTCTGGACTAGCGGGAGAGTACGAGCAGTACTTC. This translates into CASSSGLAGEYEQYF.

The rearrangement uses TRBV9 and TRBJ2-1; 10 bases are shared with TRBD2. This CDR3 comprises 15 residues. V shed 2 bases, J shed 8 bases, and the junction held 7 bases outside the gene matches. Germline lookup yields CDR1 SGDLS and CDR2 YYNGEE. CDR3 sequence reads: CASSVGTSDWDEQFF. CDR3 DNA: TGTGCCAGCAGCGTCGGGACTAGCGATTGGGATGAGCAGTTCTTC. Combining the CDR3 with reference TRBV9 and TRBJ2-1 gives the whole variable domain DSGVTQTPKHLITATGQRVTLRCSPRSGDLSVYWYQQSLDQGLQFLIQYYNGEERAKGNILERFSAQQFPDLHSELNLSSLELGDSALYFCASSVGTSDWDEQFFGPGTRLTVL.

This clone has more than one count but fewer than ten. CDR3 DNA: TGTGCCACCAGTGATCCCGGGACAGGGTCAGATACGCAGTATTTT. Protein: CATSDPGTGSDTQYF. The V gene is TRBV24-1, the J gene TRBJ2-3, with TRBD1 identical over 9 bases. The V gene's germline CDR1 is KGHDR and CDR2 SFDVKD. The V and J ends lost 3 bases and 4 bases, in that order; junction bases with no gene match: 4. The CDR3 is made up of 15 amino acids.

V gene TRBV28 combines with J gene TRBJ1-1; no clear D gene. Deletions cut 5 bases from V and 7 bases from J, with 11 bases between. This CDR3 is 12 amino acids long. Germline CDR1 is MDHEN and CDR2 is SYDVKM. DNA of the CDR3: TGTGCCAGCAGTATCGGAGCCTATGAAGCTTTCTTT. Protein: CASSIGAYEAFF. The whole variable domain, remainder taken from reference TRBV28 and TRBJ1-1, is DVKVTQSSRYLVKRTGEKVFLECVQDMDHENMFWYRQDPGLGLRLIYFSYDVKMKEKGDIPEGYSVSREKKERFSLILESASTNQTSMYLCASSIGAYEAFFGQGTRLTVV.

In this sample, this clone turned up a few times. This chain links TRBV10-1 with TRBJ2-5; maybe TRBD2 (6 bases). The germline V gene has CDR1 WNHNN and CDR2 SYGVQD (reference sequence). Trimming cost V 1 base and J 2 bases, with 14 bases left between them. CDR3 length equals 16 residues. For the CDR3, the DNA is TGCGCCAGCAGTGAGTTGGGAAGGCGGGAACAAGAGACCCAGTACTTC. This translates into CASSELGRREQETQYF.

Only a few counts were recorded for this clone. This chain connects TRBV6-1 to TRBJ1-1; D is perhaps TRBD1 (5 bases). This CDR3 comprises 13 residues. V was trimmed by 0 bases and J by 8 bases, leaving 10 bases between them. Germline V gives CDR1 MNHNS, CDR2 SASEGT. The CDR3 DNA is TGTGCCAGCAGTGAAGCATCAGACAGAGAAGCTTTCTTT. Translating it yields CASSEASDREAFF.

Details on this clone: A junction boundary mismatches the germline segment, possibly from a read error. For the CDR3, the DNA is TGCGCCAGCAGCTTAGAGTTAGGGACACCCCCCCATGTCTTC. Translation gives CASSLELGTPPHVF. V is TRBV5-1 and J is TRBJ2-7; a possible D gene is TRBD1 (6 bases). Germline-derived CDR1 and CDR2 are SGHRS and YFSETQ. The CDR3 is 14 amino acids.

This chain links TRBV11-2 with TRBJ2-1; 10 bases map to TRBD2. CDR3 size: 14 residues. Germline CDR1 and CDR2: SGHAT and FQNNGV. With V trimmed by 1 base and J by 10 bases, 4 bases remained unmatched. CDR3 nucleotide sequence: TGTGCCAGCAGCTTAGTCCCAGCGGGAGGGGAGCAGTTCTTC. This gives the protein CASSLVPAGGEQFF. Together with reference TRBV11-2 and TRBJ2-1, the CDR3 gives the full variable domain: EAGVAQSPRYKIIEKRQSVAFWCNPISGHATLYWYQQILGQGPKLLIQFQNNGVVDDSQLPKDRFSAERLKGVDSTLKIQPAKLEDSAVYLCASSLVPAGGEQFFGPGTRLTVL.

The rearrangement links TRBV27 to TRBJ2-5; a possible D gene is TRBD1 (5 bases). The length of the CDR3 is 15 residues. Germline V gene lookup returns CDR1 MNHEY and CDR2 SMNVEV (reference sequence). With 4 bases removed from V and 4 bases from J, the gap between germline ends came to 16 bases. Here the CDR3 reads CASSWAPDKAETQYF. The DNA of the CDR3 is TGTGCCAGCAGTTGGGCGCCGGACAAGGCAGAGACCCAGTACTTC.

The chain uses TRBV13 and TRBJ2-7; 9 nucleotides agree with TRBD2. Germline lookup yields CDR1 PRHDT and CDR2 FYEKMQ (reference sequence). The J segment lost 4 bases and the V segment lost 6 bases, leaving 1 base of the junction unmatched. The CDR3 spans 12 residues. The CDR3 nucleotides read TGTGCCAGCAGTAGCGGGGGTTACGAGCAGTACTTC. Translation gives CASSSGGYEQYF. Full variable domain (rest looked up from reference TRBV13 and TRBJ2-7): AAGVIQSPRHLIKEKRETATLKCYPIPRHDTVYWYQQGPGQDPQFLISFYEKMQSDKGSIPDRFSAQQFSDYHSELNMSSLELGDSALYFCASSSGGYEQYFGPGTRLTVT.

This clone showed up just once. The CDR3 DNA reads as TGTGCCAGCACTACTAGGGGGCGAGGCAATCAGCCCCAGCATTTT. Protein sequence: CASTTRGRGNQPQHF. The chain combines TRBV6-8 with TRBJ1-5, with 7 nucleotides matching TRBD1. The CDR3 totals 15 residues. Looked up from germline, CDR1 is MNHGY and CDR2 is SAAAGT. J was trimmed by 2 bases and V by 7 bases; bases with no gene match: 8.

The V call is TRBV6-5, the J call TRBJ1-1, with 7 nucleotides matching TRBD1. V shed 5 bases and J 5 bases; nucleotides not matched to a gene: 8. The V gene's germline CDR1 is MNHEY and CDR2 SVGAGI. There are 14 residues in the CDR3. CDR3 DNA sequence: TGTGCCAGCAGTAAACGACAGGGAAGTACTGAAGCTTTCTTT. Amino acids: CASSKRQGSTEAFF.

This chain connects TRBV5-8 to TRBJ2-2, with 8 bases lining up with TRBD2. Germline values: CDR1 SGHTS, CDR2 YDEGEE. V lost 4 bases to trimming and J lost 7 bases; unmatched junction nucleotides: 12. The CDR3 is 16 residues long. CDR3 loop: CASSPRSGEGVGELFF. The DNA of the CDR3 is TGTGCCAGCAGCCCCCGTAGCGGGGAAGGGGTCGGGGAGCTGTTTTTT.

Points on this clone: Sequence at one end of the junction differs from germline and may be a read error. This sample includes further DNA sequences coding for the same CDR3. V is TRBV27 and J is TRBJ1-2; TRBD1 agrees at 7 bases. The CDR3 has 14 residues. Germline CDR1 is MNHEY and CDR2 is SMNVEV (reference sequence). CDR3 residues: CASRRTGSNYGYTF. The DNA of the CDR3 is TGCGCCAGCAGGCGGACAGGATCCAACTATGGCTACACCTTC.

This clone showed up just once. CDR3 residues: CASGLVLTGNTEAFF. CDR3 nucleotides: TGTGCCAGCGGTCTCGTCCTGACAGGGAACACTGAAGCTTTCTTT. The chain employs TRBV6-5 and TRBJ1-1; TRBD1 might be the D (6 bases). The germline CDR1 and CDR2 sequences are MNHEY and SVGAGI. The V end was cut by 8 bases, the J end by 1 base, with 17 bases between. This CDR3 is 15 amino acids long.

The J gene is TRBJ1-2, the V gene TRBV19, with D perhaps TRBD1 (6 bases). There are 15 residues in the CDR3. Germline V gene data show CDR1 as LNHDA and CDR2 as SQIVND (reference sequence). Trimming shortened V by 4 bases and J by 6 bases, and 18 bases separated the two germline ends. The CDR3 protein is CASSRERGGSDGYTF. DNA of the CDR3: TGTGCCAGTAGTAGGGAAAGAGGGGGTTCAGATGGCTACACCTTC.

This chain links TRBV6-5 with TRBJ2-5; a possible D gene is TRBD2 (7 bases). The length of the CDR3 is 15 residues. V was clipped by 6 bases and J by 4 bases, with 18 bases between them. Germline V gives CDR1 MNHEY, CDR2 SVGAGI. The CDR3 reads CASSRGGDLGETQYF. CDR3 nucleotide sequence: TGTGCCAGCAGCCGCGGGGGCGACCTAGGAGAGACCCAGTACTTC.

This chain uses TRBV29-1 with TRBJ2-3, with 9 bases fitting TRBD2. The CDR3 runs 13 residues. With 6 bases clipped from V and 6 bases from J, the junction kept 7 bases outside the gene matches. Per germline, CDR1 SQVTM and CDR2 ANQGSEA. In DNA form, the CDR3 reads TGCAGCGTGTTAGCGGGAGTGGCTGATACGCAGTATTTT. This gives the protein CSVLAGVADTQYF.

This chain connects TRBV4-1 to TRBJ2-1; D remains unclear. This CDR3 is 14 amino acids long. Trimming pared 6 bases from V and 4 bases from J, leaving 13 bases between. Per the germline V gene, CDR1 is MGHRA and CDR2 is YSYEKL. CDR3 region: CASRLSNEYNEQFF. The CDR3, as DNA: TGCGCCAGCAGGTTAAGCAACGAATACAATGAGCAGTTCTTC.

With respect to this clone: Mismatch with germline at one junction end may stem from a read error. The chain uses TRBV18 and TRBJ1-1; 9 bases fit TRBD1. Germline V gives CDR1 KGHSH, CDR2 LQKENI. This CDR3 region has 16 residues. The CDR3 nucleotides are TGTGCCAGTTCACCCGGGACAGGGCCTAAGGGGGCTGAAGCTTTCTTT. It yields the protein CASSPGTGPKGAEAFF. Full variable domain (missing parts from reference TRBV18 and TRBJ1-1): NAGVMQNPRHLVRRRGQEARLRCSPMKGHSHVYWYRQLPEEGLKFMVYLQKENIIDESGMPKERFSAEFPKEGPSILRIQQVVRGDSAAYFCASSPGTGPKGAEAFFGQGTRLTVV.

This clone was observed a single time. V gene TRBV28 combines with J gene TRBJ2-7; 9 bases map to TRBD1. The length of the CDR3 is 15 residues. The V gene end was trimmed by 5 bases and the J gene end by 2 bases; junction bases not matched to a gene: 7. The V gene's germline CDR1 is MDHEN and CDR2 SYDVKM. The CDR3 DNA follows: TGTGCCAGCAGTGCCTCGACAGGGGGGGCCTACGAGCAGTACTTC. This translates into CASSASTGGAYEQYF.

The rearrangement uses TRBV7-3 and TRBJ2-2; D perhaps matches TRBD1 (6 bases). Germline values: CDR1 SGHTA, CDR2 FQGTGA. With 6 bases removed from V and 5 bases from J, the gap between germline ends came to 10 bases. The CDR3 sequence is 13 residues long. The CDR3 sequence is CASSPQGTGELFF. CDR3 nucleotide sequence: TGTGCCAGCAGTCCACAGGGTACCGGGGAGCTGTTTTTT.

This clone was detected once. This chain links TRBV7-2 with TRBJ1-1, with D maybe TRBD1 (6 bases). V lost 0 bases to trimming and J lost 8 bases, with 7 bases between them. Germline V lookup: CDR1 SGHTA, CDR2 FQGNSA. This CDR3 region has 12 residues. The CDR3 DNA sequence: TGTGCCAGCAGCTTAGCACAGGGCGAAGCTTTCTTT. Protein sequence: CASSLAQGEAFF.

The gene calls are TRBV24-1 and TRBJ2-2; 11 nucleotides agree with TRBD1. The CDR3 is 16 amino acids. Unmatched junction bases numbered 2, after V lost 3 bases and J lost 3 bases. Per germline, CDR1 KGHDR and CDR2 SFDVKD. The CDR3 nucleotides are TGTGCCACCAGTGATGCGGGACAGGGGGACACCGGGGAGCTGTTTTTT. Its translation is CATSDAGQGDTGELFF.

V and J are TRBV29-1 and TRBJ1-2, with unresolved D. V was shortened by 5 bases and J by 4 bases, with 17 bases between the two germline ends. Germline lookup yields CDR1 SQVTM and CDR2 ANQGSEA. The CDR3 is 14 residues long. The CDR3 nucleotides are TGCAGCGTTCCGGACCCGGGGTATAGCTATGGCTACACCTTC. This sequence encodes CSVPDPGYSYGYTF.

The chain joins TRBV5-6 to TRBJ1-1, with 8 bases that match TRBD1. The CDR3 loop spans 13 amino acids. The V gene's germline CDR1 is SGHDT and CDR2 YYEEEE. With 4 bases clipped from V and 7 bases from J, the junction kept 6 bases outside the gene matches. CDR3 sequence reads: CASSLRQGSEAFF. The CDR3 nucleotides are TGTGCCAGCAGCCTCCGACAGGGGAGTGAAGCTTTCTTT.

The chain has TRBV5-1 and TRBJ1-4; D possibly corresponds to TRBD1 (5 bases). CDR1 and CDR2 (germline): SGHRS, YFSETQ. V was pared by 2 bases and J by 8 bases, with 13 bases between. The CDR3 extends over 14 amino acids. The CDR3 sequence: CASSFSREGEKLFF. The CDR3 bases are TGCGCCAGCAGCTTTAGCAGGGAAGGAGAAAAACTGTTTTTT.

The chain uses TRBV19 and TRBJ1-3; D gene uncertain. The CDR3 totals 11 residues. The ends were cut back, 3 bases at V and 8 bases at J, with 5 bases in the middle. The V gene's germline CDR1 is LNHDA and CDR2 SQIVND (reference sequence). The CDR3 is CASSIGYTIYF. CDR3 in DNA: TGTGCCAGTAGTATCGGTTACACCATATATTTT. Supplemented by reference TRBV19 and TRBJ1-3, the full variable domain reads DGGITQSPKYLFRKEGQNVTLSCEQNLNHDAMYWYRQDPGQGLRLIYYSQIVNDFQKGDIAEGYSVSREKKESFPLTVTSAQKNPTAFYLCASSIGYTIYFGEGSWLTVV.